These 20 T cell receptor beta chains originate from one sample sequenced in a study of identical twins (dated by TCRdb to about 2016). Library construction relied on 5' RACE. TCRdb lists the instrument as Illumina HiSeq 2000. The public reads were reprocessed in TCRdb via fastp at Q25 and MiXCR, keeping in-frame beta chains. CDR3 protein sequences are deduplicated, and each keeps its most common genes and DNA. In this sample the table shows 1.5 million to 2 million distinct CDR3 sequences, about 32% of which occur a single time. The biggest ten clones account for approximately 0.25% of the sample. Sequences were obtained from cord blood. All receptors come from a newborn girl in good health.

This clonotype was detected a few times. The rearrangement joins TRBV20-1 to TRBJ2-7, with D possibly being TRBD2 (6 bases). The V gene lost 3 bases and the J gene lost 0 bases, with 12 bases spanning the gap. Germline V CDR1 and CDR2: DFQATT, SNEGSKA (reference sequence). There are 14 residues in the CDR3. The CDR3 sequence is CSASGGSNSYEQYF. The CDR3 DNA follows: TGCAGTGCTAGTGGGGGGTCCAACTCCTACGAGCAGTACTTC.

This chain uses TRBV6-2 or TRBV6-3 with TRBJ2-7; D is possibly TRBD2 (5 bases). Per germline, CDR1 MNHEY and CDR2 SVGEGT. Trimming shortened V by 4 bases and J by 6 bases, and 10 bases separated the two germline ends. This CDR3 has 12 residues. The DNA of the CDR3 is TGTGCCAGCAGTTCCCTCAGCGGCGAGCAGTACTTC. Protein: CASSSLSGEQYF.

This sequence joins TRBV6-1 and TRBJ1-6; 9 bases are a match to TRBD1. Trimming cost V 1 base and J 8 bases; bases outside gene matches: 9. CDR3 length: 17 residues. Per the germline V gene, CDR1 is MNHNS and CDR2 is SASEGT. The CDR3 spells CASSEGFGQGRDSPLHF. The CDR3 DNA follows: TGTGCCAGCAGTGAAGGATTTGGACAGGGGCGGGATTCACCCCTCCACTTT.

As concerns this clonotype: A read error may be the cause here, since a much bigger clone is one base away. V usage is TRBV5-5 and J usage is TRBJ2-1; a possible D gene is TRBD1 (5 bases). The V gene's germline CDR1 is SGHKS and CDR2 YYEKEE (reference sequence). The CDR3 extends over 15 amino acids. With 4 bases removed from V and 0 bases from J, the gap between germline ends came to 11 bases. CDR3 DNA: TGTGCCAGCAGCCCAGAAAGGGGCTCCTACAATGAGCAGTTCTTC. It encodes CASSPERGSYNEQFF.

The genes are TRBV2 and TRBJ2-7; D remains unclear. Germline V gene lookup returns CDR1 SNHLY and CDR2 FYNNEI. The CDR3 spans 14 residues. V was trimmed by 4 bases and J by 3 bases, leaving 13 bases between them. The CDR3 sequence is CASSVRLTIYEQYF. The CDR3 nucleotides read TGTGCCAGCAGTGTACGGCTGACAATCTACGAGCAGTACTTC.

This clonotype has only a few counts. This chain uses TRBV7-6 with TRBJ2-7; 13 positions match TRBD2. The V gene end was trimmed by 6 bases and the J gene end by 8 bases; junction bases not matched to a gene: 10. Germline CDR1 is SGHVS and CDR2 is FNYEAQ. CDR3 length equals 15 residues. CDR3 protein: CASSLTGTSGEQQYF. DNA for the CDR3: TGTGCCAGCAGTTTGACCGGGACTAGCGGGGAACAGCAGTACTTC.

As for this clonotype: This may come from a read error, since a much larger clone is one base off. The rearrangement links TRBV29-1 to TRBJ2-1; D is uncertain. This CDR3 contains 11 residues. Per the germline V gene, CDR1 is SQVTM and CDR2 is ANQGSEA. The CDR3 spells CSGSSYKEQFF. As DNA, the CDR3 is TGCAGCGGCAGCTCCTACAAAGAGCAGTTCTTC.

Of note for this clonotype: One end of the junction is discordant with germline, which a read error may explain. The chain employs TRBV7-2 and TRBJ1-1, with 10 bases identical to TRBD1. The germline V gene has CDR1 SGHTA and CDR2 FQGNSA. The CDR3 runs 16 residues. The CDR3, as DNA: TGTGCCAGCGGCTTAGGAGGGACAGGGGCACACACTGAAGCTTTCTTT. Translated, it gives CASGLGGTGAHTEAFF.

The CDR3 region has the DNA TGTGCCAGCAGCGTCCTAATAACACCGCCCTATGGCTACACCTTC. Translation: CASSVLITPPYGYTF. This chain uses TRBV9 with TRBJ1-2; D unclear. The V and J ends lost 2 bases and 4 bases respectively, with 15 bases between them. The CDR3 is 15 amino acids. Germline V CDR1 and CDR2: SGDLS, YYNGEE.

This clonotype was counted between two and nine times. V and J are TRBV28 and TRBJ1-5, with D maybe TRBD1 (6 bases). V was pared by 2 bases and J by 0 bases, with 17 bases between. The CDR3 consists of 18 residues. Germline CDR1 MDHEN, CDR2 SYDVKM. The CDR3 spells CASSLSRGADYSNQPQHF. The CDR3 region has the DNA TGTGCCAGCAGTTTAAGCCGGGGGGCCGACTATAGCAATCAGCCCCAGCATTTT.

The rearrangement links TRBV3-1 to TRBJ2-5; 10 bases map to TRBD2. V shed 1 base and J 2 bases; nucleotides not matched to a gene: 10. The CDR3 has 18 amino acids. The germline V gene has CDR1 LGHDT and CDR2 YNNKEL (reference sequence). DNA of the CDR3: TGTGCCAGCAGCCAAGCCCTACCTGGACTAGCGGAGCAAGAGACCCAGTACTTC. It is translated as CASSQALPGLAEQETQYF.

This clonotype has just a few counts. The CDR3 DNA reads as TGTGCCACCAGCAGAGATCTCGACAGGCCCACAGATACGCAGTATTTT. Its protein is CATSRDLDRPTDTQYF. The chain carries TRBV15 and TRBJ2-3, with D possibly matching TRBD1 (6 bases). This CDR3 region has 16 residues. The V end lost 0 bases, the J end lost 2 bases, and 12 bases lay between the germline ends. Germline assignment: CDR1 LNHNV and CDR2 YYDKDF (reference sequence).

The chain joins TRBV4-1 to TRBJ2-1, with D perhaps matching TRBD1 (6 bases). Looked up from germline, CDR1 is MGHRA and CDR2 is YSYEKL. The V end lost 3 bases, the J end lost 4 bases, and 13 bases lay between the germline ends. This CDR3 spans 15 amino acids. CDR3 bases: TGCGCCAGCAGCCATACAGGGAACCCTTACAATGAGCAGTTCTTC. It is translated as CASSHTGNPYNEQFF.

This clonotype was observed a handful of times. The chain links TRBV14 to TRBJ2-3; TRBD2 matches at 11 bases. V trimming: 5 bases; J trimming: 2 bases; junction bases outside the gene matches: 6. The CDR3 totals 16 residues. The germline gives CDR1 SGHDN, CDR2 FVKESK. CDR3 protein: CASSVLAGGHTDTQYF. In DNA form, the CDR3 reads TGTGCCAGCAGCGTTCTAGCGGGGGGTCACACAGATACGCAGTATTTT.

The rearrangement uses TRBV4-2 and TRBJ1-5; 11 bases line up with TRBD1. Germline V gives CDR1 LGHNA, CDR2 YNFKEQ. With 1 base clipped from V and 2 bases from J, the junction kept 10 bases outside the gene matches. The CDR3 totals 19 residues. The CDR3 nucleotides read TGTGCCAGCAGCCAAGCCCAGGGGGGACAGGGGGTCGGCAATCAGCCCCAGCATTTT. This sequence encodes CASSQAQGGQGVGNQPQHF.

This chain joins TRBV13 and TRBJ2-1; TRBD2 matches 11 bases. The V gene end was trimmed by 5 bases and the J gene end by 0 bases; junction bases not matched to a gene: 9. CDR3 length equals 18 residues. In germline, CDR1 is PRHDT, CDR2 FYEKMQ (reference sequence). The CDR3 spells CASSPYSGRAHSYNEQFF. The DNA of the CDR3 is TGTGCCAGCAGCCCCTATAGCGGGAGGGCTCACTCCTACAATGAGCAGTTCTTC.

As to this clonotype: A junction boundary mismatches the germline segment, possibly from a read error. The V gene is TRBV5-1, the J gene TRBJ2-1; no reliable D call. This CDR3 contains 13 residues. CDR1 and CDR2 (germline): SGHRS, YFSETQ. The CDR3 here is CASSFLGYNGQFF. The CDR3 DNA is TGCGCCAGCAGCTTTCTAGGTTACAATGGGCAGTTCTTC.

The table lists this clonotype with a few counts. The CDR3 DNA reads as TGTGCCAGCAGCTTCACCGGGACAACTAGCTCCTACGAGCAGTACTTC. Its translation: CASSFTGTTSSYEQYF. The chain carries TRBV7-2 and TRBJ2-7; a weak D match, TRBD1 (6 bases). Germline loops: CDR1 SGHTA, CDR2 FQGNSA. This CDR3 spans 16 amino acids. Trimming stripped 3 bases from V and 0 bases from J, with 15 bases between.

The chain has TRBV5-6 and TRBJ1-1; D not resolved. The germline V gene encodes CDR1 SGHDT and CDR2 YYEEEE. The CDR3 runs 15 residues. The V end lost 2 bases, the J end lost 2 bases, and 13 bases lay between the germline ends. CDR3 nucleotides: TGTGCCAGCAGCTTACCCACTCCCCTCAACACTGAAGCTTTCTTT. Translating it yields CASSLPTPLNTEAFF.

This clonotype has a handful of counts. The chain carries TRBV6-1 and TRBJ2-7; no reliable D call. CDR3 size: 16 residues. The germline V gene encodes CDR1 MNHNS and CDR2 SASEGT. The ends were cut back, 3 bases at V and 3 bases at J, with 18 bases in the middle. The CDR3 sequence is CASSDPYKALHYEQYF. The CDR3 DNA follows: TGTGCCAGCAGTGATCCGTACAAAGCCCTCCACTACGAGCAGTACTTC.